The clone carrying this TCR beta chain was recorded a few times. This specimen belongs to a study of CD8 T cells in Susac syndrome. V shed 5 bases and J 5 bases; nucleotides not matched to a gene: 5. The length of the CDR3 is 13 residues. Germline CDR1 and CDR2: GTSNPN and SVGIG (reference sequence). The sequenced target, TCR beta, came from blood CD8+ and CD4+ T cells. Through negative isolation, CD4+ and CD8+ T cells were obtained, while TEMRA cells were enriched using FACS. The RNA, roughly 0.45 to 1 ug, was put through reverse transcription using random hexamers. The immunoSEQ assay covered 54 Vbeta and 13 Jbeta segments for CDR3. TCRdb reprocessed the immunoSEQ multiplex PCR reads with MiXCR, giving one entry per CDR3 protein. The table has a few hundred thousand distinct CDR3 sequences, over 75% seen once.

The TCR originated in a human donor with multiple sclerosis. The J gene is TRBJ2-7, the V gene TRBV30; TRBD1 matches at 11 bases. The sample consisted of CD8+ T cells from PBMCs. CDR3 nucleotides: TGTGCCTGGGCTTGGACAGGGGGCGACGAGCAGTACTTC. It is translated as CAWAWTGGDEQYF.